A single TCR beta chain is shown here with its context. Its specificity is not known. The sample is drawn from a study of T cell responses to AZD1222 COVID-19 vaccine. Study observations and caveats: Repertoires were collected only later (after the peak T cell response had occurred).

The ends were cut back, 7 bases at V and 6 bases at J, with 7 bases in the middle. This CDR3 spans 10 amino acids. Germline CDR1 and CDR2: SNHLY and FYNNEI. Sequencing used immunoSEQ multiplex PCR; TCRdb keeps in-frame clones, though not all of them. Here the sample spans roughly 160,000 clones, over 85% being singletons. V is TRBV2 and J is TRBJ2-7; D ambiguous. The TCR sequence derives from an adult in good health. This specimen was peripheral blood, taken on day 0 of AZD1222 vaccination. The CDR3 spells CASNGGEQYF. The CDR3 DNA sequence: TGTGCCAGCAATGGCGGCGAGCAGTACTTC.